One sample yielded the 24 T cell receptor beta chains listed below, sequenced in a study of blood T cell repertoires in COVID-19. Produced via immunoSEQ multiplex PCR; TCRdb's table is partial and in-frame only. This table holds roughly 140,000 clones, around 90% found once. The sample comprised peripheral blood. These receptor sequences come from a woman aged 80 or over with acute or convalescent COVID-19.

J is TRBJ1-2 and V is TRBV3-1 (or the pseudogene TRBV3-2); 7 positions match TRBD1. V dropped 1 base and J dropped 4; count of bases not matched to a gene: 6. Germline lookup yields CDR1 LGHDT and CDR2 YNNKEL (reference sequence). The CDR3 consists of 15 residues. CDR3 DNA sequence: TGTGCCAGCAGCCAAGGTAACAGGGGCACCTATGGCTACACCTTC. This translates into CASSQGNRGTYGYTF.

This rearrangement joins TRBV5-4 to TRBJ1-1, with 11 bases matching TRBD1. J lost 5 bases, V lost 3 bases, and 12 bases had no gene match. Germline V gives CDR1 SGHNT, CDR2 YYREEE (reference sequence). This CDR3 spans 17 amino acids. The CDR3 spells CASSSPGTGGLETEAFF. As DNA, the CDR3 is TGTGCCAGCAGCTCCCCCGGGACAGGGGGACTCGAGACTGAAGCTTTCTTT.

This clone showed up just once. The chain employs TRBV7-8 and TRBJ1-1, with D possibly being TRBD1 (6 bases). The germline V and J ends were trimmed by 3 bases and 1 base, with 12 bases remaining between them. The germline V gene has CDR1 SGHVS and CDR2 FQNEAQ. The CDR3 has 15 amino acids. CDR3 in DNA: TGTGCCAGCAGCTTGGGGACACCTGGGAACACTGAAGCTTTCTTT. Its protein product is CASSLGTPGNTEAFF. The whole variable domain, remainder taken from reference TRBV7-8 and TRBJ1-1, is GAGVSQSPRYKVAKRGQDVALRCDPISGHVSLFWYQQALGQGPEFLTYFQNEAQLDKSGLPSDRFFAERPEGSVSTLKIQRTQQEDSAVYLCASSLGTPGNTEAFFGQGTRLTVV.

The chain has TRBV5-4 and TRBJ1-2, with 9 bases aligning to TRBD1. The trim removed 4 bases at V and 7 bases at J, leaving 5 bases unmatched. The germline gives CDR1 SGHNT, CDR2 YYREEE (reference sequence). This CDR3 spans 13 amino acids. Here the CDR3 reads CASSVQGAGGYTF. Written as DNA, the CDR3 is TGTGCCAGCAGCGTACAGGGGGCAGGTGGCTACACCTTC.

This clone was recorded only once. The J gene is TRBJ1-2, the V gene TRBV19; TRBD1 aligns across 7 bases. With 6 bases clipped from V and 0 bases from J, the junction kept 10 bases outside the gene matches. Germline V gene sequence: CDR1 LNHDA, CDR2 SQIVND (reference sequence). CDR3 length: 16 residues. The CDR3 loop reads CASRPPWQGANYGYTF. Here the CDR3 DNA reads TGTGCCAGTAGGCCACCTTGGCAGGGGGCTAACTATGGCTACACCTTC.

This chain links TRBV7-8 with TRBJ1-2; D may be TRBD1 (6 bases). V lost 1 base and J 4 bases, leaving 7 bases between the germline ends. Germline assignment: CDR1 SGHVS and CDR2 FQNEAQ. The CDR3 is 13 amino acids. CDR3 DNA sequence: TGTGCCAGCAGCTTAGGGGGGCTCTATGGCTACACCTTC. As protein: CASSLGGLYGYTF.

This sequence joins TRBV5-5 and TRBJ2-5; D uncertain. Trimming shortened V by 2 bases and J by 3 bases, and 8 bases separated the two germline ends. Germline assignment: CDR1 SGHKS and CDR2 YYEKEE (reference sequence). The CDR3 is 13 residues long. CDR3 sequence reads: CASSFGSEETQYF. CDR3 in DNA: TGTGCCAGCAGCTTCGGGTCCGAAGAGACCCAGTACTTC.

J is TRBJ1-4 and V is TRBV29-1, with D possibly matching TRBD1 (6 bases). The CDR3 sequence is 13 residues long. V was pared by 6 bases and J by 4 bases, with 12 bases between. Germline CDR1 is SQVTM and CDR2 is ANQGSEA. The CDR3 DNA sequence: TGCAGCGTGAAACAGGGAATTAATGAAAAACTGTTTTTT. As protein: CSVKQGINEKLFF.

CDR3 residues: CAWTLTGQHLIYGYTF. CDR3 nucleotide sequence: TGTGCCTGGACCTTGACAGGCCAACATCTAATATATGGCTACACCTTC. V and J are TRBV30 and TRBJ1-2, with D tentatively TRBD1 (6 bases). Germline loops: CDR1 GTSNPN, CDR2 SVGIG (reference sequence). This CDR3 comprises 16 residues. V shed 4 bases and J shed 5 bases, with 23 bases lying between them.

The CDR3, as DNA: TGTGCCAGCAGCTTGGGGGGGGCAGGGAACACTGAAGCTTTCTTT. Residues: CASSLGGAGNTEAFF. J is TRBJ1-1 and V is TRBV11-2; D might be TRBD1 (6 bases). The germline gives CDR1 SGHAT, CDR2 FQNNGV. CDR3 length: 15 amino acids. V was pared by 3 bases and J by 1 base, with 12 bases between.

The sample holds one count of this clone. This specimen includes other DNA sequences encoding the same CDR3. The chain is built from TRBV16 and TRBJ2-5; no clear D. Germline loops: CDR1 KGHSY, CDR2 FQNENV. The CDR3 length is 14 residues. V lost 3 bases and J lost 1, with 9 bases in between. The CDR3 loop reads CASSQGTPQETQYF. CDR3 DNA sequence: TGTGCCAGCAGCCAGGGCACTCCCCAAGAGACCCAGTACTTC.

The chain carries TRBV5-1 and TRBJ2-5, with a possible D match to TRBD1 (5 bases). The CDR3 length is 13 residues. Germline CDR1 reads SGHRS; CDR2 reads YFSETQ. Trimming stripped 3 bases from V and 1 base from J, with 7 bases between. The CDR3 is CASSWGSQETQYF. CDR3 DNA: TGCGCCAGCAGCTGGGGCAGCCAAGAGACCCAGTACTTC.

A remark on this clone: The junction shows a germline mismatch at one end, possibly a read error. The chain carries TRBV5-4 and TRBJ1-1; possibly TRBD1 for D (5 bases). Germline V lookup: CDR1 SGHNT, CDR2 YYREEE (reference sequence). CDR3 length: 13 amino acids. This CDR3 reads CASSSLGGAEAFF. In DNA form, the CDR3 reads TGTGCTAGCAGCTCCCTGGGGGGTGCTGAAGCTTTCTTT.

This sequence joins TRBV7-2 and TRBJ1-6, with 7 positions matching TRBD1. The V and J ends lost 2 bases and 8 bases, in that order; junction bases with no gene match: 6. The CDR3 is made up of 15 amino acids. Germline CDR1 reads SGHTA; CDR2 reads FQGNSA. The CDR3 protein is CASSLSGQWDSPLHF. The CDR3 DNA reads as TGTGCCAGCAGCTTATCGGGACAGTGGGATTCACCCCTCCACTTT.

The chain couples TRBV5-1 to TRBJ1-1, with 8 bases identical to TRBD1. From germline, CDR1 is SGHRS and CDR2 YFSETQ. CDR3 length equals 14 residues. The V gene end was trimmed by 2 bases and the J gene end by 1 base; junction bases not matched to a gene: 1. CDR3 in DNA: TGCGCCAGCAGCTTCGGACAGGGGAACACTGAAGCTTTCTTT. It translates to CASSFGQGNTEAFF. The full variable domain, rest sourced from reference TRBV5-1 and TRBJ1-1, is KAGVTQTPRYLIKTRGQQVTLSCSPISGHRSVSWYQQTPGQGLQFLFEYFSETQRNKGNFPGRFSGRQFSNSRSEMNVSTLELGDSALYLCASSFGQGNTEAFFGQGTRLTVV.

The V gene is TRBV24-1, the J gene TRBJ2-1; 8 positions agree with TRBD2. Germline CDR1 and CDR2: KGHDR and SFDVKD. The junction had 6 bases not matched to a gene; V was cut back by 5 bases and J by 7 bases. CDR3 length: 14 amino acids. CDR3 residues: CATSGASGLNEQFF. The CDR3 DNA is TGTGCCACCAGTGGAGCTAGCGGGTTAAATGAGCAGTTCTTC.

This chain connects TRBV3-1 (or the pseudogene TRBV3-2) to TRBJ1-6, with 10 bases aligning to TRBD1. Germline loops: CDR1 LGHDT, CDR2 YNNKEL (reference sequence). CDR3 length: 17 residues. V trimming: 4 bases; J trimming: 6 bases; junction bases outside the gene matches: 9. The CDR3 spells CASSPFGQGGSNSPLHF. As DNA, the CDR3 is TGTGCCAGCAGCCCGTTCGGACAGGGGGGAAGTAATTCACCCCTCCACTTT.

The sample holds one count of this clone. This sequence joins TRBV5-1 and TRBJ2-5; the match to TRBD2 covers 11 bases. The CDR3 has 15 amino acids. V lost 4 bases to trimming and J lost 2 bases; unmatched junction nucleotides: 4. The V gene's germline CDR1 is SGHRS and CDR2 YFSETQ. The chain's CDR3 is CASSTGTSGQETQYF. As DNA, the CDR3 is TGCGCCAGCAGCACTGGGACTAGCGGTCAAGAGACCCAGTACTTC.

The chain couples TRBV2 to TRBJ2-7, with D uncertain. The germline V gene encodes CDR1 SNHLY and CDR2 FYNNEI. V lost 6 bases and J 1 base, leaving 10 bases between the germline ends. The CDR3 has 13 amino acids. The CDR3 loop reads CASRATESYEQYF. Written as DNA, the CDR3 is TGTGCCAGCAGAGCAACAGAATCCTACGAGCAGTACTTC.

This clone was seen once. This chain joins TRBV6-5 and TRBJ2-7, with D possibly being TRBD1 (5 bases). The CDR3 contains 15 residues. V was shortened by 0 bases and J by 4 bases, with 13 bases between the two germline ends. The V gene's germline CDR1 is MNHEY and CDR2 SVGAGI. DNA for the CDR3: TGTGCCAGCAGTTACTCGAAGGGGAAGGGGTACGAGCAGTACTTC. It is translated as CASSYSKGKGYEQYF.

V and J are TRBV10-3 and TRBJ1-1; D unresolved. Between the trimmed V and J ends, which lost 6 bases and 2 bases, there was a span of 19 bases. CDR1 is ENHRY, CDR2 SYGVKD, per germline. The CDR3 has 16 residues. CDR3 sequence: CAIRKSTEGVNTEAFF. The CDR3 nucleotides read TGTGCCATCAGGAAGTCTACAGAGGGAGTAAACACTGAAGCTTTCTTT.

The V call is TRBV2, the J call TRBJ1-5; D may be TRBD1 (6 bases). Germline lookup yields CDR1 SNHLY and CDR2 FYNNEI. The V gene lost 6 bases and the J gene lost 4 bases, with 13 bases spanning the gap. This CDR3 is built from 14 residues. CDR3 sequence reads: CASSPGQINQPQHF. CDR3 nucleotides: TGTGCCAGCAGCCCCGGACAGATTAATCAGCCCCAGCATTTT.

This clone came up once. V gene TRBV2 combines with J gene TRBJ2-5; no clear D gene. The germline V and J ends were trimmed by 3 bases and 3 bases, with 8 bases remaining between them. The CDR3 runs 13 residues. Germline CDR1 SNHLY, CDR2 FYNNEI. CDR3 amino acids: CASSEGSKETQYF. The CDR3 region has the DNA TGTGCCAGCAGTGAGGGCAGTAAAGAGACCCAGTACTTC. Based on the CDR3 plus reference TRBV2 and TRBJ2-5, the full variable domain is EPEVTQTPSHQVTQMGQEVILRCVPISNHLYFYWYRQILGQKVEFLVSFYNNEISEKSEIFDDQFSVERPDGSNFTLKIRSTKLEDSAMYFCASSEGSKETQYFGPGTRLLVL.

This clone was counted a single time. The chain uses TRBV19 and TRBJ1-2; 8 positions match TRBD1. V lost 6 bases and J lost 4; bases outside the gene matches: 16. The CDR3 totals 17 residues. The germline CDR1 and CDR2 sequences are LNHDA and SQIVND (reference sequence). CDR3 sequence (DNA): TGTGCCAGTAGAAACCCCGGCCTCGGACAGGGAATCTATGGCTACACCTTC. This encodes CASRNPGLGQGIYGYTF.